This T cell receptor beta chain was identified during a study of monozygotic twins with inflammatory bowel disease. Findings and limits, study-wide: Fewer clonotypes were shared with others by IBD patients than by healthy twins, especially with disease activity.

An amount of about 3,300 ng of total RNA was used for each TCR library. Through template switching, UMIs that included a 6-nucleotide sample barcode were added. TCRdb reprocessed the 5' RACE reads and keeps a single row for each CDR3 protein, giving no DNA. The sample has approximately 400,000 distinct CDR3 sequences; the top ten hold 2.6%. The CDR3 is made up of 15 amino acids. Germline V CDR1 and CDR2: DFQATT, SNEGSKA (reference sequence). A note on this clonotype: Its antigen is unidentified.

Material for sequencing was blood. The V and J genes are TRBV20-1 and TRBJ2-7; the D call from TCRdb, TRBD2, cannot be confirmed without DNA. This TCR derives from a human donor with ulcerative colitis or Crohn's disease, or a healthy co-twin of an affected twin (not recorded which). CDR3 region: CSARPPGLESLEQYF.